This TCR beta chain is drawn from a study of technical replicates of blood from four donors. The V and J ends lost 0 bases and 3 bases, in that order; junction bases with no gene match: 5. Germline CDR1 reads LNHNV; CDR2 reads YYDKDF (reference sequence). This CDR3 spans 15 amino acids. Assay used: immunoSEQ multiplex PCR; TCRdb lists only in-frame clones, some missing. The data show more than 65,000 clones, with roughly 91% seen just once and 0.37% held by the top ten. The genes are TRBV15 and TRBJ2-7; the match to TRBD1 covers 7 bases. The sequenced sample consisted of T cells isolated from PBMCs. This clonotype was sampled from a human donor in good health. Some clones in this sample may be carry-over from other donors' samples. The CDR3 bases are TGTGCCACCAGCAGAGATAGGGGGCGCCTCTACGAGCAGTACTTC. Protein: CATSRDRGRLYEQYF.